The clone carrying this T cell receptor beta chain was found a few times. The sample is drawn from a study of T cells of healthy individuals. The CDR3 is made up of 12 amino acids. Trimming cost V 3 bases and J 6 bases, with 8 bases left between them. TCRdb processed the 5' RACE reads anew with MiXCR; each CDR3 protein has one entry. The sample shows approximately 100,000 distinct CDR3 sequences, 17% of them seen only once. This TCR derives from a human donor in good health. The rearrangement joins TRBV12-3 or TRBV12-4 to TRBJ1-1; D call uncertain. The CDR3 DNA follows: TGTGCCAGCAGTTTCGAGAAAGCTGAAGCTTTCTTT. This codes for CASSFEKAEAFF.